This T cell receptor (beta chain) was profiled in a study of shared clonotypes between healthy human individuals. About the research overall: CD4 naive and CD4 memory each took three plates per donor, while CD8 naive took two and CD8 memory one.

Only CD45RO-negative cells positively selected for CCR7 counted as naive CD8 cells, so terminally differentiated effector memory CD45RA+ cells were excluded. Donors were healthy HIV-negative adults without recently reported acute infections or vaccinations. General study points: It was anticipated that sequencing depth would influence how many clonotypes donors shared. Estimated richness values were generally larger in naive subsets than in memory subsets.

Here immunoSEQ multiplex PCR was the method, and the copy in TCRdb shows in-frame clones only, minus some. The sample shows about 2 million clones, roughly 95% of them seen only once. Germline CDR1 MNHEY, CDR2 SMNVEV (reference sequence). V was clipped by 0 bases and J by 4 bases, with 12 bases between them. The CDR3 covers 15 residues. With regard to this clone: The antigen is undetermined.

The chain employs TRBV27 and TRBJ1-1; D perhaps matches TRBD1 (5 bases). The specimen was naive CD8+ T cells sorted from blood. This clonotype was obtained from a man younger than 35 in good health. The CDR3 spells CASSLSIGAVTEAFF. CDR3 DNA: TGTGCCAGCAGTTTATCAATAGGGGCGGTCACTGAAGCTTTCTTT.